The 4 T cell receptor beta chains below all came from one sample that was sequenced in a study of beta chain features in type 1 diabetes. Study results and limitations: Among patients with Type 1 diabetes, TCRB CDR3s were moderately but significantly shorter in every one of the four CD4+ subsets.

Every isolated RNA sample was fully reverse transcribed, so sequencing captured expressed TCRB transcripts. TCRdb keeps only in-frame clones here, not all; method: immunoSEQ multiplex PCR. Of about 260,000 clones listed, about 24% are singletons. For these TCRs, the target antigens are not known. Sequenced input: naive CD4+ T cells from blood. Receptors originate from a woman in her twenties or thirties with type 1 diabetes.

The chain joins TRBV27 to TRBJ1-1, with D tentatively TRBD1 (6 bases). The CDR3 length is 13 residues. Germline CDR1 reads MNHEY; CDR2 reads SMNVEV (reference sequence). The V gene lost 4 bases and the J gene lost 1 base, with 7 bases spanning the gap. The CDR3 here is CASSWDKNTEAFF. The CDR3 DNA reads TGTGCCAGCAGTTGGGACAAGAACACTGAAGCTTTCTTT.

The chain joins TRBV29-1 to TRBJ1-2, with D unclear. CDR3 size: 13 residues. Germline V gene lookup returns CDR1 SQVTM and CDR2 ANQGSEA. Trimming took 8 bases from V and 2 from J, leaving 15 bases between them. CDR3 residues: CSFKRVLNYGYTF. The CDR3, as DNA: TGCAGCTTCAAGAGGGTACTCAACTATGGCTACACCTTC.

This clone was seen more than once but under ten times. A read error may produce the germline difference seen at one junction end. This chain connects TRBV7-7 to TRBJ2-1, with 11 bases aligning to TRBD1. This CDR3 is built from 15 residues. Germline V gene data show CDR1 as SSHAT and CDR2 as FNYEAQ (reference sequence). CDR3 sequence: CASSAGTGGWNEQFF. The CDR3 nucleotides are TGTGCTAGCAGCGCCGGGACAGGGGGTTGGAATGAGCAGTTCTTC.

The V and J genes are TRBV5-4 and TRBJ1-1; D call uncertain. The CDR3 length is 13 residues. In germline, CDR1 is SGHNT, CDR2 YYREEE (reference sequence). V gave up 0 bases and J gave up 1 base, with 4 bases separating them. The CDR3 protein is CASSLAWNTEAFF. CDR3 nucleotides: TGTGCCAGCAGCTTGGCCTGGAACACTGAAGCTTTCTTT.